This entry features one T cell receptor (beta chain) sequence. Its target is not known. The data originate from a study of cytomegalovirus exposure and HLA in healthy donors. Whole-study findings and limits: Reportedly, diagnosis of cytomegalovirus status by the classifier showed high specificity and sensitivity.

The CDR3 covers 14 residues. V was clipped by 7 bases and J by 7 bases, with 17 bases between them. Germline loops: CDR1 SEHNR, CDR2 FQNEAQ (reference sequence). Sequencing used immunoSEQ multiplex PCR; TCRdb keeps in-frame clones, though not all of them. The repertoire holds about 54,000 clones, with over 85% as singletons. This clonotype was obtained from a woman younger than 30 in good health and CMV-seropositive. Sequenced: PBMCs. The V gene is TRBV7-9, the J gene TRBJ2-1; tentative D call: TRBD2 (5 bases). As DNA, the CDR3 is TGTGCCAGCAACCCAACCGGGGTAGGGAATGAGCAGTTCTTC. Translation gives CASNPTGVGNEQFF.